This T cell receptor (beta chain) was sequenced for a study of T cell responses to AZD1222 COVID-19 vaccine. About the research overall: Pooled in the analysis were second doses at about 4 or about 12 weeks. Study results and limitations: Donors in the cohort were predominantly white British and more often female, and clonal diversity was possibly underestimated. Samples come after the peak T cell response, not at day 14. Regions left unmutated in variants are reportedly the target of nearly half of spike-specific TCRs.

The CDR3 totals 15 residues. The germline V gene has CDR1 SGHAT and CDR2 FQNNGV. V trimming: 0 bases; J trimming: 4 bases; junction bases outside the gene matches: 6. This table comes from immunoSEQ multiplex PCR, and its TCRdb copy is limited to in-frame clones, with some not included. The sample records more than 110,000 clones, about 93% being singletons. On this clone itself: Its antigen remains unknown.

The origin of this receptor is an adult in good health. Sequences were derived from peripheral blood, sampled on day 0 of AZD1222 vaccination. V is TRBV11-2 and J is TRBJ2-7; TRBD2 aligns across 7 bases. The CDR3: CASSLEAGVGYEQYF. The CDR3 coding sequence is TGTGCCAGCAGCTTAGAGGCGGGAGTAGGTTACGAGCAGTACTTC.